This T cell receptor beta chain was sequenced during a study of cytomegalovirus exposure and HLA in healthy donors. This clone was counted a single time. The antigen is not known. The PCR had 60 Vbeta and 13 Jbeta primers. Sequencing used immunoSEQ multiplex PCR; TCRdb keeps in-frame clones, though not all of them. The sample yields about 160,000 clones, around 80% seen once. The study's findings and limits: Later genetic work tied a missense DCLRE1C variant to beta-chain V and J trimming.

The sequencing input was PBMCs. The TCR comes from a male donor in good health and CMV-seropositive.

Here the CDR3 reads CASSSNRVGTEAFF. CDR3 DNA: TGTGCCAGCAGCAGTAACAGGGTTGGTACTGAAGCTTTCTTT. V is TRBV7-6 and J is TRBJ1-1; tentatively, D is TRBD1 (6 bases). V dropped 5 bases and J dropped 5 bases, with 15 bases sitting between them. This CDR3 has 14 residues. Germline loops: CDR1 SGHVS, CDR2 FNYEAQ.